This is a list of T cell receptor beta chains from one sample in a study of T cells in localized non-small cell lung cancer. Libraries were prepared by immunoSEQ multiplex PCR; TCRdb keeps only in-frame clonotypes and omits some of them. The top ten hold about 16% of the sample, which has around 100,000 clones, 80% to 90% seen once. The starting material was peripheral blood, obtained before any cancer treatment. All receptors come from a man aged 40 to 75 with stage I squamous cell lung carcinoma. The CDR3 runs from the conserved cysteine through the conserved F or W. The order of the fields is clone size, V gene, D gene, J gene, CDR3 protein, CDR3 DNA. The D gene is left open where the match is weak. Size is stated for part of the rows, as once, few or many counts, or as a class when the clone is expanded.

>NA|TRBV5-1|NA|TRBJ1-4
CASSLLGHANEKLFF
TGCGCCAGCAGCTTGCTGGGACACGCGAATGAAAAACTGTTTTTT
>few|TRBV7-2|TRBD1|TRBJ1-2
CASSKWGQGFGYTF
TGTGCCAGCAGCAAATGGGGACAGGGGTTTGGCTACACCTTC
>NA|TRBV6-1|NA|TRBJ2-3
CASSEKRVGGIGTDTQYF
TGTGCCAGCAGTGAAAAGAGGGTTGGGGGTATAGGGACAGATACGCAGTATTTT
>once|TRBV6-5|NA|TRBJ1-1
CASSYSRGWEAFF
TGTGCCAGCAGTTACTCCAGGGGATGGGAAGCTTTCTTT
>NA|TRBV2|TRBD1|TRBJ2-6
CASSVRDRGSAGANVLTF
TGTGCCAGCAGTGTCCGGGACAGGGGCTCGGCTGGGGCCAACGTCCTGACTTTC
>NA|TRBV7-9|TRBD1|TRBJ1-1
CASSLGGQGALKRDAEAFF
TGTGCCAGCAGCTTAGGAGGGCAGGGGGCCCTTAAGAGGGATGCTGAAGCTTTCTTT
>NA|TRBV7-9|NA|TRBJ2-2
CASSFLLTSNRELFF
TGTGCCAGCAGCTTCCTACTGACTAGTAACCGGGAGCTGTTTTTT
>NA|TRBV19|NA|TRBJ1-1
CASSQTGMNTEAFF
TGTGCCAGTAGCCAGACAGGAATGAACACTGAAGCTTTCTTT
>NA|TRBV7-9|NA|TRBJ2-3
CASRPTSTDTQYF
TGTGCCAGCAGACCGACTAGCACAGATACGCAGTATTTT
>NA|TRBV7-9|NA|TRBJ1-6
CASSLVGGSSGYNSPLHF
TGTGCCAGCAGCTTAGTAGGGGGTTCGAGCGGGTATAATTCACCCCTCCACTTT
>NA|TRBV19|NA|TRBJ1-2
CASSSQGLGYGYTF
TGTGCCAGTAGCTCACAGGGACTTGGCTATGGCTACACCTTC
>NA|TRBV6-6|NA|TRBJ2-1
CASSYATGAYNEQFF
TGTGCCAGCAGTTACGCGACCGGAGCCTACAATGAGCAGTTCTTC
>NA|TRBV11-2|TRBD1|TRBJ1-4
CASGNWGQGDEKLFF
TGTGCCAGCGGGAACTGGGGACAGGGGGATGAAAAACTGTTTTTT
>NA|TRBV20-1|NA|TRBJ1-1
CSAPRQKEAFF
TGCAGTGCTCCACGACAGAAGGAAGCTTTCTTT
>NA|TRBV5-4|TRBD2|TRBJ2-2
CASSLGTSGGNTGELFF
TGTGCCAGCAGCCTAGGAACTAGCGGGGGGAACACCGGGGAGCTGTTTTTT
>once|TRBV9|NA|TRBJ1-3
CASSAEGSGNTIYF
TGTGCCAGCAGCGCAGAGGGCTCTGGAAACACCATATATTTT
>NA|TRBV5-1|TRBD1|TRBJ1-2
CASSLGQGGLDGYTF
TGCGCCAGCAGCTTGGGTCAGGGGGGATTGGATGGCTACACCTTC
>NA|TRBV28|TRBD1|TRBJ1-4
CASSLLVQGDKLFF
TGTGCCAGCAGTTTATTGGTTCAGGGGGATAAACTGTTTTTT
>NA|TRBV4-2|NA|TRBJ2-7
CASSPGLGDYEQYF
TGTGCCAGCAGCCCTGGACTGGGGGATTACGAGCAGTACTTC
>NA|TRBV7-9|NA|TRBJ1-4
CASNGQEGREEKLFF
TGTGCCAGCAACGGTCAGGAGGGACGGGAGGAAAAACTGTTTTTT
>NA|TRBV7-9|NA|TRBJ1-2
CASSLNLMDGYTF
TGTGCCAGCAGCTTGAACTTGATGGATGGCTACACCTTC
>once|TRBV5-5|NA|TRBJ2-7
CASSLGQGPDYEQYF
TGTGCCAGCAGCTTGGGGCAGGGGCCCGACTACGAGCAGTACTTC
>NA|TRBV7-9|TRBD1|TRBJ2-1
CASSPPGNRGIGEQFF
TGTGCCAGCAGCCCTCCCGGGAACAGGGGCATAGGTGAGCAGTTCTTC
>NA|TRBV19|TRBD1|TRBJ2-4
CASIPGGGQGNIQYF
TGTGCCAGTATCCCCGGTGGGGGACAGGGGAACATTCAGTACTTC
>NA|TRBV18|NA|TRBJ2-5
CASSPEGLTQYF
TGTGCCAGCTCACCGGAGGGGTTGACCCAGTACTTC
>NA|TRBV5-1|TRBD1|TRBJ2-3
CASSWRGQGTDTQYF
TGCGCCAGCAGCTGGAGGGGACAGGGTACAGATACGCAGTATTTT
>NA|TRBV28|NA|TRBJ2-5
CASSSWETQYF
TGTGCCAGCAGTAGTTGGGAGACCCAGTACTTC
>once|TRBV4-2|TRBD2|TRBJ2-1
CASRTVAGASNEQFF
TGTGCCAGCAGGACAGTAGCGGGGGCCTCCAATGAGCAGTTCTTC
>once|TRBV18|TRBD1|TRBJ2-7
CASSLDRSYEQYF
TGTGCCAGCTCACTGGACAGGAGCTACGAGCAGTACTTC
>NA|TRBV29-1|NA|TRBJ1-2
CSVGSGGGYTF
TGCAGCGTGGGATCGGGGGGTGGCTACACCTTC
>NA|TRBV27|TRBD1|TRBJ1-2
CASSLYRTGYGYTF
TGTGCCAGCAGTTTATACAGGACAGGTTATGGCTACACCTTC
>NA|TRBV5-1|TRBD1|TRBJ1-1
CASSLTRDRHMNTEAFF
TGCGCCAGCAGCTTAACCCGGGACAGGCATATGAACACTGAAGCTTTCTTT
>NA|TRBV5-1|NA|TRBJ1-5
CASSPDYSNQPQHF
TGCGCCAGCAGCCCGGATTATAGCAATCAGCCCCAGCATTTT
>NA|TRBV30|NA|TRBJ1-5
CAWSGKRQSNSNQPQHF
TGTGCCTGGAGTGGAAAAAGGCAGTCAAATAGCAATCAGCCCCAGCATTTT
>few|TRBV29-1|NA|TRBJ2-1
CTTKEFGEQFF
TGCACTACTAAGGAGTTCGGTGAGCAGTTCTTC
>few|TRBV6-5|NA|TRBJ1-5
CASSPNFEVLQPQHF
TGTGCCAGCAGTCCTAACTTTGAGGTCCTTCAGCCCCAGCATTTT
>NA|TRBV4-3|NA|TRBJ1-4
CASSQDLAIVYGGPVEKLFF
TGCGCCAGCAGCCAAGATCTTGCGATCGTTTATGGGGGACCAGTTGAAAAACTGTTTTTT
>NA|TRBV6-5|NA|TRBJ2-1
CASSYGQEQFF
TGTGCCAGCAGTTACGGGCAGGAGCAGTTCTTC
>NA|TRBV7-2|NA|TRBJ1-5
CASSRFNQPQHF
TGTGCCAGCAGCAGATTCAATCAGCCCCAGCATTTT
>NA|TRBV28|TRBD2|TRBJ2-1
CASSGGDLGWHEQFF
TGTGCCAGCTCCGGGGGGGACCTCGGCTGGCATGAGCAGTTCTTC
>once|TRBV7-3|TRBD2|TRBJ2-7
CASSLIIIGTSGNEQYF
TGTGCCAGCAGCTTAATTATCATCGGGACTAGCGGAAACGAGCAGTACTTC
>NA|TRBV4-3|NA|TRBJ2-1
CASSQVLGRDEQFF
TGCGCCAGCAGCCAGGTGTTGGGTCGTGATGAGCAGTTCTTC
>few|TRBV10-1|NA|TRBJ1-1
CARGWNTEAFF
TGCGCCAGAGGCTGGAACACTGAAGCTTTCTTT